The entry that follows covers one T cell receptor beta chain sequence. This sample was included in a study of blood T cell repertoires in COVID-19. About the study: Specimens from acute and convalescent COVID-19 originated in the United States, Italy and Spain. T cells, B-cell-depleted T cells, or PBMCs supplied cDNA or gDNA.

Study processing details: Quantification of nucleated cells was approximated via reference gene primer amplification. The data were produced by immunoSEQ multiplex PCR, yet TCRdb's version contains in-frame clones alone and is incomplete. V, J and clone size were drawn from that table, and D and trimming were deduced from the DNA. The sample consists of about 97,000 clones, about 87% of them appearing once. Trimming shortened V by 5 bases and J by 4 bases, and 12 bases separated the two germline ends. In germline, CDR1 is SGHVS, CDR2 FQNEAQ. The CDR3 sequence is 14 residues long. The specimen sequenced was peripheral blood. This sequence was found in a young woman with acute or convalescent COVID-19. The J gene is TRBJ1-3, the V gene TRBV7-8; a weak D match, TRBD1 (6 bases). The chain's CDR3 is CASSARTAGNTIYF. The CDR3 nucleotides read TGTGCCAGCAGCGCTCGGACAGCAGGAAACACCATATATTTT.